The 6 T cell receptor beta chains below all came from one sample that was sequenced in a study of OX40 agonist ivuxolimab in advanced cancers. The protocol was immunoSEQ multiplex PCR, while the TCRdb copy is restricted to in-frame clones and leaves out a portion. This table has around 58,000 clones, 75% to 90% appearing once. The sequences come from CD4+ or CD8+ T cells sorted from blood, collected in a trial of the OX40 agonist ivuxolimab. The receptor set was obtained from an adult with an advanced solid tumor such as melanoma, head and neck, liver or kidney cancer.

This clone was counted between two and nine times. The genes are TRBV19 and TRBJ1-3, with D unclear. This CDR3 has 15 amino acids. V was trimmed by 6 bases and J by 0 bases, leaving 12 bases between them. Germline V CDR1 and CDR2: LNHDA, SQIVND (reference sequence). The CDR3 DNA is TGTGCCAGTAGAAGGGCAGCCAGCTCTGGAAACACCATATATTTT. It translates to CASRRAASSGNTIYF.

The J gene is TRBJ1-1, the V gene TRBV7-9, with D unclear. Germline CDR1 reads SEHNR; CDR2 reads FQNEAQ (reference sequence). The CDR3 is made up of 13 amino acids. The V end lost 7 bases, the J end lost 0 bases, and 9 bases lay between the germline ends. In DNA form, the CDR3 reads TGTGCCAGCATCCAGACACTGAACACTGAAGCTTTCTTT. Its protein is CASIQTLNTEAFF. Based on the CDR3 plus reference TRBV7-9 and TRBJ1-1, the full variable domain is DTGVSQNPRHKITKRGQNVTFRCDPISEHNRLYWYRQTLGQGPEFLTYFQNEAQLEKSRLLSDRFSAERPKGSFSTLEIQRTEQGDSAMYLCASIQTLNTEAFFGQGTRLTVV.

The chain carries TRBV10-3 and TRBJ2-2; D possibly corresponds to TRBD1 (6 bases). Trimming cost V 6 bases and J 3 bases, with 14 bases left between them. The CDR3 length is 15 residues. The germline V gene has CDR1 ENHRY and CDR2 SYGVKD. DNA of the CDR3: TGTGCCATCAGATCCGGGACACTCGACACCGGGGAGCTGTTTTTT. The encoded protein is CAIRSGTLDTGELFF.

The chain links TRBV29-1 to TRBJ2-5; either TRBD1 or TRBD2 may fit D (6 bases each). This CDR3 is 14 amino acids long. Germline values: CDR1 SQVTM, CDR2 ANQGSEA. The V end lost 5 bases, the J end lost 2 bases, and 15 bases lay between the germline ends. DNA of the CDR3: TGCAGCGTTCACGGGGGCCGGATTCAAGAGACCCAGTACTTC. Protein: CSVHGGRIQETQYF.

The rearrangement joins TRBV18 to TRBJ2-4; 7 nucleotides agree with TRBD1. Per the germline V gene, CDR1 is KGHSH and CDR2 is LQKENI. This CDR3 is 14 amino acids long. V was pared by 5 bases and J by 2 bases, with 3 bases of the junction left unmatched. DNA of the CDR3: TGTGCCAGCTCAACAGGGGAACCCAAAAACATTCAGTACTTC. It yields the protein CASSTGEPKNIQYF.

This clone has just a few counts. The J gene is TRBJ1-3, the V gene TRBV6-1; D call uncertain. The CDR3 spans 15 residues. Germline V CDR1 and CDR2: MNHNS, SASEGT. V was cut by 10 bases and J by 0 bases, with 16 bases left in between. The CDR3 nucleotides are TGTGCCACCCTAGTCGGTCTTAACTCTGGAAACACCATATATTTT. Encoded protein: CATLVGLNSGNTIYF.